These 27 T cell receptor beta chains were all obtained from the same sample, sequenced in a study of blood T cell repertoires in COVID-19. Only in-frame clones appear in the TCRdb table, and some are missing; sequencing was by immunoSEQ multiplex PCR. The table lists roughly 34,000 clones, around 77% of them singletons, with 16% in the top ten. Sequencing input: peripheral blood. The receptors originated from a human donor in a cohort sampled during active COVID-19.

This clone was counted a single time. The CDR3 nucleotides read TGTGCCAGTAGCAGGGGACAGGGGATTTTGTTTGGCTACACCTTC. Residues: CASSRGQGILFGYTF. The chain links TRBV19 to TRBJ1-2, with TRBD1 matching 10 bases. V lost 6 bases, J lost 7 bases, and 11 bases stayed unmatched. The germline gives CDR1 LNHDA, CDR2 SQIVND (reference sequence). The CDR3 has 15 amino acids.

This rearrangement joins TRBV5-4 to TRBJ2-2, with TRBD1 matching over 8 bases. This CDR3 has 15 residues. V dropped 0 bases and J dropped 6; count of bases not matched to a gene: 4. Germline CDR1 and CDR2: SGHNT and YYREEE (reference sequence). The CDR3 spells CASSLDRTGPGELFF. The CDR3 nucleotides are TGTGCCAGCAGCTTGGACCGGACAGGGCCCGGGGAGCTGTTTTTT.

For the CDR3, the DNA is TGTGCCAGCAGCTTAGCGCGGTTTTCGACCGGGGAGCTGTTTTTT. It yields the protein CASSLARFSTGELFF. This chain uses TRBV7-8 with TRBJ2-2; D uncertain. The CDR3 runs to 15 residues. CDR1 and CDR2 (germline): SGHVS, FQNEAQ. Trimming took off 0 bases at V and 5 bases at J, with 10 bases between the two ends.

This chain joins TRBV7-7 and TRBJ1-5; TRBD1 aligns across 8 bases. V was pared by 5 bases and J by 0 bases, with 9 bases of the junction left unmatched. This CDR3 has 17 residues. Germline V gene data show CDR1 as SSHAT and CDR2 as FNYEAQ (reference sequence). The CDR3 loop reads CASSQRTGRNSNQPQHF. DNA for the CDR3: TGTGCCAGCAGCCAACGGACAGGGCGAAATAGCAATCAGCCCCAGCATTTT.

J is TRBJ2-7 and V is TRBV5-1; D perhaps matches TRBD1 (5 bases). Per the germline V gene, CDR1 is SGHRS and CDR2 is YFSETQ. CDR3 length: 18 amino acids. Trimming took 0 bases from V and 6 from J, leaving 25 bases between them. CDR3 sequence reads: CASSLGGQNPPLSGEQYF. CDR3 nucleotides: TGCGCCAGCAGCTTGGGGGGCCAAAATCCACCCCTTTCCGGCGAGCAGTACTTC.

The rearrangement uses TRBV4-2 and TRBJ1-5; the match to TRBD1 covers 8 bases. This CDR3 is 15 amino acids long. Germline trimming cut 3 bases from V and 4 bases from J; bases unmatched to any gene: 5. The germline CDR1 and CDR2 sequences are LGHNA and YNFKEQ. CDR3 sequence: CASSHTDRGNQPQHF. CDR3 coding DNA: TGTGCCAGCAGCCATACTGACAGGGGTAATCAGCCCCAGCATTTT.

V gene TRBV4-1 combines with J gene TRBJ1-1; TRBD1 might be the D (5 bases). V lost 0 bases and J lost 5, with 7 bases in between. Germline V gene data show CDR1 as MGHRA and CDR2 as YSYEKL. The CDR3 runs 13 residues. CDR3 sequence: CASSQDRGTEAFF. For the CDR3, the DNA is TGCGCCAGCAGCCAAGATAGGGGAACTGAAGCTTTCTTT.

The DNA for the CDR3 is TGTGCCAGCAGCGCGAGGACAGGGGGAGAGGAGACCCAGTACTTC. It encodes CASSARTGGEETQYF. The chain uses TRBV11-2 and TRBJ2-5; 10 positions agree with TRBD1. Germline CDR1 SGHAT, CDR2 FQNNGV. The junction had 8 bases not matched to a gene; V was cut back by 5 bases and J by 5 bases. This CDR3 spans 15 amino acids.

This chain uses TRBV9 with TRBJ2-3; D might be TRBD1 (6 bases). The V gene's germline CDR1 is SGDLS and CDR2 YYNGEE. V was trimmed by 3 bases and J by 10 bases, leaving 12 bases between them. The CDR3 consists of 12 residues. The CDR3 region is CASSDQTGPQYF. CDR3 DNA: TGTGCCAGCAGCGACCAGACAGGCCCGCAGTATTTT.

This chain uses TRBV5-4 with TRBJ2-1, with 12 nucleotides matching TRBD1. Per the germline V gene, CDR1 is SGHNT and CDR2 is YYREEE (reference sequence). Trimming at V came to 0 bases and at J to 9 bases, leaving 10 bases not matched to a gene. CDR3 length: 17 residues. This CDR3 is CASSLALPGQGAGEQFF. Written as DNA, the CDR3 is TGTGCCAGCAGCTTGGCGCTTCCGGGACAGGGGGCCGGTGAGCAGTTCTTC. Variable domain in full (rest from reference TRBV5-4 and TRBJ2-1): ETGVTQSPTHLIKTRGQQVTLRCSSQSGHNTVSWYQQALGQGPQFIFQYYREEENGRGNFPPRFSGLQFPNYSSELNVNALELDDSALYLCASSLALPGQGAGEQFFGPGTRLTVL.

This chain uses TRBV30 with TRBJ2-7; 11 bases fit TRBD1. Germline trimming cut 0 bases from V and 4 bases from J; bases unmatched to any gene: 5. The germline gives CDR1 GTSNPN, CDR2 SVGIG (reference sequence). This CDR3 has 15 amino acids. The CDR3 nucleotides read TGTGCCTGGAGTGTAGTCGGACAGGGGGCATACGAGCAGTACTTC. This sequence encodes CAWSVVGQGAYEQYF.

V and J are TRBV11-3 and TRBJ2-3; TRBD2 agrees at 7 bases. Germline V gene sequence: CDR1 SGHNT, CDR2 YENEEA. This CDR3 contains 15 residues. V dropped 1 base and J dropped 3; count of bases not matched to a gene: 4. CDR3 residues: CASSLGGSGTDTQYF. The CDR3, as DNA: TGTGCCAGCAGCTTAGGCGGGAGTGGGACAGATACGCAGTATTTT.

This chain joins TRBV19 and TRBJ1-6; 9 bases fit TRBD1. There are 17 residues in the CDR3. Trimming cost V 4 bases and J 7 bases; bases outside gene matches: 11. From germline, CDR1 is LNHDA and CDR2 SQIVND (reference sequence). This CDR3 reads CASSTTLRGTGNSPLHF. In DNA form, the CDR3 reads TGTGCCAGTAGTACAACCCTGAGGGGGACAGGGAATTCACCCCTCCACTTT.

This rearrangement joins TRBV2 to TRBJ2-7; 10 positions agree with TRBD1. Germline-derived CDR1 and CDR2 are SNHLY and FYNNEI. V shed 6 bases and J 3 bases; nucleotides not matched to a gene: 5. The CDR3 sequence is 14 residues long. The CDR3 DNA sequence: TGTGCCAGCAGAGACAGGGGGCGCCTCTACGAGCAGTACTTC. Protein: CASRDRGRLYEQYF.

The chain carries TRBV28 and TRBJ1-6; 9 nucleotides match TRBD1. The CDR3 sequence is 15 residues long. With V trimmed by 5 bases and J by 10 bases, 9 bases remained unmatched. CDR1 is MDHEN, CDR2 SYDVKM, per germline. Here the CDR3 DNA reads TGTGCCAGCAGTCCCGGGACAGGGAATGGATCACCCCTCCACTTT. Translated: CASSPGTGNGSPLHF.

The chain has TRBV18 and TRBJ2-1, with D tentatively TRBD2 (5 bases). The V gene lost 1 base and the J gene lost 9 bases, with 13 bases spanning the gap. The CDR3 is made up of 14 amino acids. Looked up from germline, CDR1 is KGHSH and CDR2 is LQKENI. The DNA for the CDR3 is TGTGCCAGCTCACCACAGCTAGATCGGGGTGAGCAGTTCTTC. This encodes CASSPQLDRGEQFF.

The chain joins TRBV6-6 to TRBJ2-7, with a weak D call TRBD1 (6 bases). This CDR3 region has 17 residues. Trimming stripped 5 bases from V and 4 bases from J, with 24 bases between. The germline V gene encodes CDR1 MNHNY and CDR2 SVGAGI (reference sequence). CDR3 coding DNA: TGTGCCAGCAGTCGCGGCAAACAGGGTAGTTCGAGATACGAGCAGTACTTC. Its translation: CASSRGKQGSSRYEQYF.

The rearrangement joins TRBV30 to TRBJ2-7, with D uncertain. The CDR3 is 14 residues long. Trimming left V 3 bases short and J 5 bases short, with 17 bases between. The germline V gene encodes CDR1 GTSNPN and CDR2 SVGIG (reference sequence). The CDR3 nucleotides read TGTGCCTGGAGCGGCGCAGCAGGAACCCACGAGCAGTACTTC. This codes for CAWSGAAGTHEQYF.

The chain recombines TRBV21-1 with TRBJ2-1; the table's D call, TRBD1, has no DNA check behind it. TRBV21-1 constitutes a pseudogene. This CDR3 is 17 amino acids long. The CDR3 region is CASRKAQGGHFYNEQFF. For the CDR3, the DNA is TGTGCCAGCAGAAAAGCTCAGGGGGGCCACTTCTACAATGAGCAGTTCTTC.

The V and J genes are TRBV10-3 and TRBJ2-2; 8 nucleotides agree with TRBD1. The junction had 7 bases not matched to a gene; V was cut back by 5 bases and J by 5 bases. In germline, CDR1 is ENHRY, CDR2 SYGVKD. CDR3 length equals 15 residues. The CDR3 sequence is CAISKGQGGTGELFF. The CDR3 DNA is TGTGCCATCAGTAAAGGACAGGGCGGGACCGGGGAGCTGTTTTTT.

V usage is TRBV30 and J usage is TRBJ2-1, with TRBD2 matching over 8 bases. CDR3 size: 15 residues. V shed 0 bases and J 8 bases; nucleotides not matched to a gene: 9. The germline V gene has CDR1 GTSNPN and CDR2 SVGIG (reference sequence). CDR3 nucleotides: TGTGCCTGGAGTGTAGACGGGGGGGCCGGGGATGAGCAGTTCTTC. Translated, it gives CAWSVDGGAGDEQFF. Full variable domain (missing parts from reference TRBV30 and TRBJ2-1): SQTIHQWPATLVQPVGSPLSLECTVEGTSNPNLYWYRQAAGRGLQLLFYSVGIGQISSEVPQNLSASRPQDRQFILSSKKLLLSDSGFYLCAWSVDGGAGDEQFFGPGTRLTVL.

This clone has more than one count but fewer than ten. CDR3 sequence (DNA): TGCGCCAGCAGCTTGGAGTTGACAGGGGGCGGGGGCTACACCTTC. Encoded protein: CASSLELTGGGGYTF. The chain recombines TRBV5-1 with TRBJ1-2; 10 nucleotides agree with TRBD1. The germline V gene encodes CDR1 SGHRS and CDR2 YFSETQ. V dropped 0 bases and J dropped 8; count of bases not matched to a gene: 7. CDR3 size: 15 residues.

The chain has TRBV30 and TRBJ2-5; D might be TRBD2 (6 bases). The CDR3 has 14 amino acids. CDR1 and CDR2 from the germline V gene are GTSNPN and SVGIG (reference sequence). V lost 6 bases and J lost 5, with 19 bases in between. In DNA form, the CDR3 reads TGTGCCTGCGAACCAGGATCCCGGGGGGAGACCCAGTACTTC. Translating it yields CACEPGSRGETQYF.

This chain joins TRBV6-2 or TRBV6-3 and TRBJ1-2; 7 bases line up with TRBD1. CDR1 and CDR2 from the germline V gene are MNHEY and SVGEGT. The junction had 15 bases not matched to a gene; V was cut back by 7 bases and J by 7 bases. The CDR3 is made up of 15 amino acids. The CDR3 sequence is CASTPTGMMQGGYTF. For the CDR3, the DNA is TGTGCCAGCACCCCGACAGGGATGATGCAAGGTGGCTACACCTTC.

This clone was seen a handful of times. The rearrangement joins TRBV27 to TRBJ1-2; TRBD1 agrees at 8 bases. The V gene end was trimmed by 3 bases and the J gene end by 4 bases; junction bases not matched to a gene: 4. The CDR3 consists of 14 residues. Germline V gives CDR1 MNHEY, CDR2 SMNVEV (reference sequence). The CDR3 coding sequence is TGTGCCAGCAGTTTGTCGACAGGGGCCTATGGCTACACCTTC. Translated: CASSLSTGAYGYTF.

The CDR3, as DNA: TGCGCCAGCAGCCAGCAGACAGGGGACGGCTACACCTTC. Protein sequence: CASSQQTGDGYTF. The chain recombines TRBV4-1 with TRBJ1-2, with TRBD1 matching over 8 bases. The trim removed 3 bases at V and 8 bases at J, leaving 5 bases unmatched. Per the germline V gene, CDR1 is MGHRA and CDR2 is YSYEKL. This CDR3 region has 13 residues.

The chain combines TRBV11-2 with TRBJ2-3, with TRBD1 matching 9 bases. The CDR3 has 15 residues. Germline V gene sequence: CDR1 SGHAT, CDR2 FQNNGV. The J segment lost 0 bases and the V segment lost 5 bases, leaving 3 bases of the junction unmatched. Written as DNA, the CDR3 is TGTGCCAGCAGCCCCGGGACAGGGAGCACAGATACGCAGTATTTT. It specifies CASSPGTGSTDTQYF.